This is a list of T cell receptor beta chains from one sample in a study of T cell repertoires in cytomegalovirus infection. The antigens for these receptors are not known. MiXCR, applied by TCRdb to the reads, yields one record per CDR3 protein. The sample includes 900,000 to 950,000 distinct CDR3 sequences, less than 35% of them seen just once. The source material was cultured CD8+ T cells from PBMCs, sampled from culture after CMV antigen stimulation. These TCRs come from a human donor in good health (CMV status not recorded). Some clones in this sample may be carry-over from other donors' samples. Both conserved end residues are trimmed from each CDR3. Rows may omit the clone size; those that give it use once, few, many or a size class.

j_gene: TRBJ2-3
v_gene: TRBV12-3/TRBV12-4
abundance: NA
CDR3aa: ASSGLTGGGDTQY

j_gene: TRBJ2-3
v_gene: TRBV7-2
abundance: many
CDR3aa: ASTVFGGATDTQY

j_gene: TRBJ2-5
v_gene: TRBV2
abundance: NA
CDR3aa: ASSEWWGRFMAQY

j_gene: TRBJ1-1
v_gene: TRBV12-3/TRBV12-4
abundance: NA
CDR3aa: ASTRQGAYAF

j_gene: TRBJ2-3
v_gene: TRBV7-8
abundance: few
CDR3aa: ASSLKPDTQY

j_gene: TRBJ1-2
v_gene: TRBV27
abundance: NA
CDR3aa: ASTALDRGYGYT

j_gene: TRBJ1-6
v_gene: TRBV6-2/TRBV6-3
abundance: NA
CDR3aa: ASAQRTYNSPLH

j_gene: TRBJ2-1
v_gene: TRBV19
abundance: many
CDR3aa: ASSMGYNEQF

j_gene: TRBJ1-4
v_gene: TRBV6-6
abundance: NA
CDR3aa: ASSYGGSPEKLF

j_gene: TRBJ1-2
v_gene: TRBV7-9
abundance: NA
CDR3aa: ASSSQDESNYDYT

j_gene: TRBJ2-1
v_gene: TRBV12-3/TRBV12-4
abundance: NA
CDR3aa: ASSLEVAGGPFWEQF

j_gene: TRBJ1-1
v_gene: TRBV7-4
abundance: NA
CDR3aa: ASSTLYTEAF

j_gene: TRBJ2-1
v_gene: TRBV6-1
abundance: NA
CDR3aa: ASRLMAGGSYNEQF

j_gene: TRBJ1-6
v_gene: TRBV7-6
abundance: many
CDR3aa: ASSSQGRNSPLH

j_gene: TRBJ2-1
v_gene: TRBV4-1
abundance: NA
CDR3aa: ASSPTEILDNKQF

j_gene: TRBJ1-1
v_gene: TRBV28
abundance: NA
CDR3aa: ASSPRGLGTEAF

j_gene: TRBJ2-2
v_gene: TRBV20-1
abundance: NA
CDR3aa: STRVSPTGELF

j_gene: TRBJ2-2
v_gene: TRBV7-9
abundance: NA
CDR3aa: ASSWAAGELF

j_gene: TRBJ1-5
v_gene: TRBV12-3/TRBV12-4
abundance: NA
CDR3aa: ASSGEVGNQPQH

j_gene: TRBJ2-1
v_gene: TRBV27
abundance: NA
CDR3aa: ASSPLIASEEQF

j_gene: TRBJ1-2
v_gene: TRBV6-5
abundance: many
CDR3aa: ASRKGTGAYGYT

j_gene: TRBJ1-2
v_gene: TRBV12-3/TRBV12-4
abundance: many
CDR3aa: ASSFGGQGAFGYT

j_gene: TRBJ2-3
v_gene: TRBV7-6
abundance: many
CDR3aa: ASTLAGIDTQY

j_gene: TRBJ1-5
v_gene: TRBV11-2
abundance: NA
CDR3aa: ASSFLDSHPNQPQH

j_gene: TRBJ1-3
v_gene: TRBV27
abundance: NA
CDR3aa: ASRRQGSGNTIY

j_gene: TRBJ2-1
v_gene: TRBV20-1
abundance: NA
CDR3aa: SARETDNEQF

j_gene: TRBJ2-7
v_gene: TRBV10-3
abundance: few
CDR3aa: AIKGLTLRGAYEQY

j_gene: TRBJ1-5
v_gene: TRBV19
abundance: NA
CDR3aa: ASSFYNQDQPQH

j_gene: TRBJ2-1
v_gene: TRBV5-1
abundance: NA
CDR3aa: ASSLGRAGGDEQF

j_gene: TRBJ2-2
v_gene: TRBV28
abundance: few
CDR3aa: ASSFPRINTGELF

j_gene: TRBJ2-2
v_gene: TRBV19
abundance: many
CDR3aa: ASSPGTTNTGELF

j_gene: TRBJ1-5
v_gene: TRBV7-9
abundance: few
CDR3aa: ASSPQASNQPQH

j_gene: TRBJ1-2
v_gene: TRBV6-2/TRBV6-3
abundance: NA
CDR3aa: ASSDPTGDT

j_gene: TRBJ2-5
v_gene: TRBV7-2
abundance: NA
CDR3aa: ASSHGPGGEETRY

j_gene: TRBJ1-2
v_gene: TRBV20-1
abundance: NA
CDR3aa: SARSQGYNNYGYT

j_gene: TRBJ2-3
v_gene: TRBV7-6
abundance: many
CDR3aa: ASSHLEAAFTDTQY

j_gene: TRBJ2-7
v_gene: TRBV5-4
abundance: NA
CDR3aa: ASSSSGLAGAYEQY

j_gene: TRBJ2-6
v_gene: TRBV12-3/TRBV12-4
abundance: few
CDR3aa: AVQGAASGANVLT

j_gene: TRBJ2-3
v_gene: TRBV2
abundance: NA
CDR3aa: ASSDGQGWDTQY

j_gene: TRBJ2-7
v_gene: TRBV2
abundance: NA
CDR3aa: ASSEARNEQY

j_gene: TRBJ2-3
v_gene: TRBV11-1
abundance: NA
CDR3aa: ASSLEQTTDTQY

j_gene: TRBJ1-2
v_gene: TRBV9
abundance: NA
CDR3aa: ASSVDQTGANYGYT

j_gene: TRBJ2-1
v_gene: TRBV19
abundance: NA
CDR3aa: ASSTPGLGNELF

j_gene: TRBJ2-5
v_gene: TRBV6-1
abundance: NA
CDR3aa: ASRRTGTGVETQY

j_gene: TRBJ1-1
v_gene: TRBV2
abundance: few
CDR3aa: ASSGQVYLEAF